This T cell receptor beta chain was obtained from a study of blood T cell repertoires in COVID-19. As for the study in general: Both acute and convalescent COVID-19 samples were obtained from the United States, Italy and Spain. PBMCs, B-cell-depleted T cells, or T cells provided the cDNA or gDNA that made up the material.

Source study methods: Amplifying reference gene primers gave estimates of nucleated cell counts. Profiled with immunoSEQ multiplex PCR; TCRdb holds only in-frame clones, not every one. The DNA gave D and trimming, while V, J and clone size come from that table. The sample carries 110,000 to 150,000 clones, around 78% recorded once. This clonotype originated in a woman aged 55-69 years with acute or convalescent COVID-19. Material: peripheral blood.

The CDR3 coding sequence is TGTGCCAGCAGTCTGACTAGCGGGAGTAGGTATGAGCAGTTCTTC. Residues: CASSLTSGSRYEQFF. The chain is built from TRBV27 and TRBJ2-1; 12 bases align to TRBD2. Germline assignment: CDR1 MNHEY and CDR2 SMNVEV (reference sequence). This CDR3 is 15 amino acids long. Trimming at V came to 5 bases and at J to 8 bases, leaving 7 bases not matched to a gene.